The sequence of this T cell receptor beta chain was determined in a study of identical twins. Worth noting for this clonotype: The antigen remains undetermined.

Study conclusions and caveats: Models, which agreed with sharing between unrelated individuals, nonetheless underestimated the out-of-frame TCR alpha sharing seen in monozygotic twins. Weaker excess sharing between twins was seen in beta out-of-frame sequences. Memory repertoires lacked the insertion deficit that abundant cord blood beta clonotypes showed.

Template switching (which added a universal primer site) was used, and cDNA carried unique molecular identifiers. Using its own MiXCR run on the 5' RACE reads, TCRdb lists one record per CDR3 protein. The sample holds roughly 250,000 distinct CDR3 sequences, over 13% seen once. CDR3 length: 12 amino acids. Germline V gene data show CDR1 as MNHNS and CDR2 as SASEGT. V lost 10 bases to trimming and J lost 1 base, with 8 bases between them. The material sequenced was memory (CD45RO+) T cells sorted from blood. J is TRBJ2-1 and V is TRBV6-1; D may be TRBD1 (5 bases). This clonotype originated in a woman in her late teens or twenties in good health. The CDR3 coding sequence is TGTGCCACCGGACATTCCTACAATGAGCAGTTCTTC. It specifies CATGHSYNEQFF.